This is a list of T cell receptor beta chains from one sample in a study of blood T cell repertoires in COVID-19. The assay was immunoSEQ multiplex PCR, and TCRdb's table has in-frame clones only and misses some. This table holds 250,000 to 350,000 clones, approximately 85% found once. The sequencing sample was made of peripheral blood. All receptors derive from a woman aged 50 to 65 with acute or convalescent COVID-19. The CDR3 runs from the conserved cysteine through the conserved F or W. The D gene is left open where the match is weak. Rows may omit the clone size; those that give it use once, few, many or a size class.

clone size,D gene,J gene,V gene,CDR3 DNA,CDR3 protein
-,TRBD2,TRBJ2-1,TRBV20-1,TGCAGTGCTAGTGCGGGAGGGCCTATGGGTGAGCAGTTCTTC,CSASAGGPMGEQFF
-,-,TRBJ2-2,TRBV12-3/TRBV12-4,TGTGCCAGCAGCAGCGTACCCGGGGAGCTGTTTTTT,CASSSVPGELFF
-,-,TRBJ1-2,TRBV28,TGTGCCAGCAGTTTAACTGGGGCTTTCGGCTACACCTTC,CASSLTGAFGYTF
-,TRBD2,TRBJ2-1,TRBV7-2,TGTGCCAGCAGCTTTTCTAGCGGGAGGTCGCATGAGCAGTTCTTC,CASSFSSGRSHEQFF
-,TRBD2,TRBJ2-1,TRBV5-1,TGCGCCAGCAGCGAGGGCCCTAGCGGGACCAATGAGCAGTTCTTC,CASSEGPSGTNEQFF
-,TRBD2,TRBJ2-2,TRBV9,TGTGCCAGCAGCACTAGCGGGAGGAACACCGGGGAGCTGTTTTTT,CASSTSGRNTGELFF
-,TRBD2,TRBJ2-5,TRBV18,TGTGCCAGCTCACGAGCTGGGGGGGGCCAAGAGACCCAGTACTTC,CASSRAGGGQETQYF
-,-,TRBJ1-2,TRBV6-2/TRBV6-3,TGTGCCAGCAGTTACCTACAGGGTCGGGACTATGGCTACACCTTC,CASSYLQGRDYGYTF
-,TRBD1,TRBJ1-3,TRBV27,TGTGCCAGCAGTCCCGGGACAGTCTCTGGAAACACCATATATTTT,CASSPGTVSGNTIYF
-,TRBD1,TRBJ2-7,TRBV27,TGTGCCACTGGGTACATCCAGGGGGTGGGGGAGCAGTACTTC,CATGYIQGVGEQYF
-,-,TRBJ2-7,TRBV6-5,TGTGCCAGCAGTATTACTAGGCCGAGCTCCTACGAGCAGTACTTC,CASSITRPSSYEQYF
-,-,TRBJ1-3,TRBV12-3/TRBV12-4,TGTGCCAGCAGTTTTCAGGGGAACACCATATATTTT,CASSFQGNTIYF
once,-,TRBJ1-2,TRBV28,TGTGCCAGCGGCCAGGGGACCCAACTCTATGGCTACACCTTC,CASGQGTQLYGYTF
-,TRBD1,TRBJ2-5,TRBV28,TGTGCCAGGGACAGGGGAGAGACCCAGTACTTC,CARDRGETQYF
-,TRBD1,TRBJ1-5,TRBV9,TGTGCCAGCAGCGTAGTGAATTCAGCACAGGGGGCTCGGTGCAATCAGCCCCAGCATTTT,CASSVVNSAQGARCNQPQHF
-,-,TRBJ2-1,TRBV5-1,TGCGCCAGCAGCTCGGCACACGACTCCTCTTATAGTGAGCAGTTCTTC,CASSSAHDSSYSEQFF
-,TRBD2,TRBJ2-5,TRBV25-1,TGTGCCAGCAGTAAAGGACTAGCGCCCACGGGGACCCAGTACTTC,CASSKGLAPTGTQYF
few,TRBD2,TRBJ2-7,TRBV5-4,TGTGCCACTCACAGGGTTAGCGGGAGTGGCTACGAGCAGTACTTC,CATHRVSGSGYEQYF
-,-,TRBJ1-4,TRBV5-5,TGTGCCAGCAACCTTCTTACGGGGGAAGGGGATGAAAAACTGTTTTTT,CASNLLTGEGDEKLFF
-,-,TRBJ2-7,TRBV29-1,TGCAGCGTGAGGGACACCATGACCTACGAGCAGTACTTC,CSVRDTMTYEQYF
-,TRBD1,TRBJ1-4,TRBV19,TGTGCCAGTAGTGCGTCCCGGGACAGCCTTAATGAAAAACTGTTTTTT,CASSASRDSLNEKLFF
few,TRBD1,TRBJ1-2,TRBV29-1,TGCAGCGTCGTAGGGACAGGCGATACTATCTATGGCTACACCTTC,CSVVGTGDTIYGYTF
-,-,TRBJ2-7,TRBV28,TGTGCCAGCCGTGGGGCCCCATATCCCGATTCCTACGAGCAGTACTTC,CASRGAPYPDSYEQYF
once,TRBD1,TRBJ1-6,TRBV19,TGTGCCAGTAGCGACAGGGATAATTCACCCCTCCACTTT,CASSDRDNSPLHF
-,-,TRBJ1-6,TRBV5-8,TGTGCCAGCAGGGGGCAGGGGCACTCACCCCTCCACTTT,CASRGQGHSPLHF
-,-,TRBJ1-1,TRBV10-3,TGTGCCATCAAGGGCACGGACAGGAACACTGAAGCTTTCTTT,CAIKGTDRNTEAFF
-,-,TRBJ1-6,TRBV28,TGTGCCAGCAGTTTACCGCGGGGTCCCCTCCACTTT,CASSLPRGPLHF
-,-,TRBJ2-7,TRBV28,TGTGCCAGCACTCCAAGGGGGGGTCCCTCCTACGAGCAGTACTTC,CASTPRGGPSYEQYF
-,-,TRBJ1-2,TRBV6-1,TGTGCCAGCAGTGAAGAAGGAGGGGCCTATGGCTACACCTTC,CASSEEGGAYGYTF
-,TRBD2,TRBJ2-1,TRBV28,TGTGCCAGCATTTTTTCGGGACTAGACTACAATGAGCAGTTCTTC,CASIFSGLDYNEQFF
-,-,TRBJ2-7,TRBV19,TGTGCCAGTACCCTACAGGGTGGCGGTTCCTACGAGCAGTACTTC,CASTLQGGGSYEQYF
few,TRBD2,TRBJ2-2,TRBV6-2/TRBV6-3,TGTGCCAGCAGTTCGATCAGGACGGGAGGGCCGAGCGGGGAGCTGTTTTTT,CASSSIRTGGPSGELFF
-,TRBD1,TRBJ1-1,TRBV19,TGTGCCAGTAGTGATGACAGGGGGCTTCCTGAAGCTTTCTTT,CASSDDRGLPEAFF
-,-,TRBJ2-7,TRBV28,TGTGCCAGCAGTCTACTTGACTACGAGCAGTACTTC,CASSLLDYEQYF
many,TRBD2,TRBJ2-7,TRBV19,TGTGCCAGTAGTATAGAGGCGGGGGTACTTACCTACGAGCAGTACTTC,CASSIEAGVLTYEQYF
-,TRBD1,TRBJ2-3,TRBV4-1,TGCGCCAGCAGCCAAGAGGGGGCCCCGGGACAGACGCAGTATTTT,CASSQEGAPGQTQYF
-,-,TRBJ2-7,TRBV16,TGTGCCAGCAGCCAATCGGGGGGGGCGAAACTCTACGAGCAGTACTTC,CASSQSGGAKLYEQYF